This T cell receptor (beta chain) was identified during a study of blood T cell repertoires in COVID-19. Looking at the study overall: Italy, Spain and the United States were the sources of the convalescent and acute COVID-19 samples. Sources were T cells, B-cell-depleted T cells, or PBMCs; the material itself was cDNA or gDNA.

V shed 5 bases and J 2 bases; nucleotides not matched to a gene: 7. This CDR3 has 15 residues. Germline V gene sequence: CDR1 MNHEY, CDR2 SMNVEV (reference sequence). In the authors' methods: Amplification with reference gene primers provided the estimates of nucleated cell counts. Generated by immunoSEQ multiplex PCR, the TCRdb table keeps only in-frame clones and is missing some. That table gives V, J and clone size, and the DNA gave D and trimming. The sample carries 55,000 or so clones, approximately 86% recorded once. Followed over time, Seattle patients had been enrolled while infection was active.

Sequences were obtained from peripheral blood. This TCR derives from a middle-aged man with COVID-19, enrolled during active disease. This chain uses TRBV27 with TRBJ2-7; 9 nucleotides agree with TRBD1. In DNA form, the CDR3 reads TGTGCCAGCAGTGTCCCCGGGACAGGGACCTACGAGCAGTACTTC. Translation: CASSVPGTGTYEQYF.